This is a list of T cell receptor beta chains from one sample in a study of blood T cell repertoires in COVID-19. Sequenced by immunoSEQ multiplex PCR; TCRdb stores in-frame clones only, minus some. The sample lists some 90,000 clones, around 89% occurring once. Input material: peripheral blood. These receptors were collected from a woman of 80 years or more with active or convalescent COVID-19. The CDR3 runs from the conserved cysteine through the conserved F or W. The D gene is left open where the match is weak. Expanded clones are given a class, and other clones once, few, many or no size at all.

>TRBV2|14|TRBJ2-1|NA|NA
TGTGCCATCTTACAGGGTGGGGGCTACAATGAGCAGTTCTTC
CAILQGGGYNEQFF
>TRBV19|15|TRBJ2-3|NA|TRBD2
TGTGCCACTATAGGATGGGCGGGGGACACAGATACGCAGTATTTT
CATIGWAGDTDTQYF
>TRBV30|14|TRBJ1-1|NA|NA
TGTGCCTGGAGTGTACTGACAGGGAACACTGAAGCTTTCTTT
CAWSVLTGNTEAFF
>TRBV19|18|TRBJ2-2|NA|TRBD2
TGTGCCAGTAGTAGGGTCGTAGGGAGCGGGGCCTCGGGAGGGGAGCTGTTTTTT
CASSRVVGSGASGGELFF
>TRBV6-5|14|TRBJ2-1|NA|NA
TGTGCCAGTTCTACGAGAAAACCCCGTTCTGAGCAGTTCTTC
CASSTRKPRSEQFF
>TRBV19|11|TRBJ1-1|NA|NA
TGTGCCAGTAGTAAACTTCGGGAGGCCATCTTT
CASSKLREAIF
>TRBV15|16|TRBJ2-1|NA|TRBD1
TGTGCCACCAGCAGACCTCTCCGGGACAGGGGGAATGAGCAGTTCTTC
CATSRPLRDRGNEQFF
>TRBV11-2|16|TRBJ2-1|NA|TRBD2
TGTGCCAGCAGCTTAGAGTCGGCTAGCGGGAGCAATGAGCAGTTCTTC
CASSLESASGSNEQFF
>TRBV3-1/TRBV3-2|15|TRBJ2-1|NA|TRBD2
TGTGCCAGCAGCCAAGAACTAGCGGGGTGGGATGAGCAGTTCTTC
CASSQELAGWDEQFF
>TRBV28|16|TRBJ2-1|once|NA
TGTGCCAGCAGTTCGCCTCAGGGTTGGCCCTACAATGAGCAGTTCTTC
CASSSPQGWPYNEQFF
>TRBV6-5|14|TRBJ1-2|NA|TRBD1
TGTGCCAGCAGCCGAGAAGGACAGGTCTATGGCTACACCTTC
CASSREGQVYGYTF
>TRBV28|11|TRBJ1-1|NA|NA
TGTGCCACCACGGTAAGCACTGAAGCTTTCTTT
CATTVSTEAFF
>TRBV18|15|TRBJ2-1|NA|NA
TGTGCCAGCTCACCGGACGCTGGAGGGTACAATGAGCAGTTCTTC
CASSPDAGGYNEQFF
>TRBV6-5|15|TRBJ2-7|NA|TRBD2
TGTGCCAGCAGTTCCCGACTAGCGGGGGGGTACGAGCAGTACTTC
CASSSRLAGGYEQYF
>TRBV28|15|TRBJ1-5|NA|NA
TGTGCCAGCGACGGCGGAGTTCGAAGCAATCAGCCCCAGCATTTT
CASDGGVRSNQPQHF
>TRBV28|17|TRBJ2-3|once|NA
TGTGCCAGCAGTTTTCCTTTAGCGAGAACTAGCACAGATACGCAGTATTTT
CASSFPLARTSTDTQYF
>TRBV7-2|16|TRBJ1-2|NA|NA
TGTGCCAGCAGCTTAGAGGGGGTAGGGACAAATTATGGCTACACCTTC
CASSLEGVGTNYGYTF
>TRBV6-4|16|TRBJ2-1|NA|TRBD2
TGTGCCAGCAGTGACTCCCCGACTAGCGGGGGTGGTGAGCAGTTCTTC
CASSDSPTSGGGEQFF
>TRBV2|13|TRBJ1-3|NA|NA
TGTGCCAGCAGTCAGGTAACTGGAAACACCATATATTTT
CASSQVTGNTIYF
>TRBV5-4|14|TRBJ2-5|once|NA
TGTGCCAGCAGCTCAGGACAGATCCAAGAGACCCAGTACTTC
CASSSGQIQETQYF